Listed below are T cell receptor beta chains from one sample, sequenced in a study of T cell responses to AZD1222 COVID-19 vaccine. The table came from immunoSEQ multiplex PCR; TCRdb's copy has only in-frame clones and leaves some out. The data show about 95,000 clones, around nine tenths seen once. The sample was peripheral blood, taken on day 0 of AZD1222 vaccination. These receptors originate from an adult in good health. The CDR3 runs from the conserved cysteine through the conserved F or W. The order of the fields is clone size, D gene, V gene, J gene, CDR3 protein, CDR3 DNA. The D gene is left open where the match is weak. The size field is filled for only some rows; it gives once, few, many or a size class.

clone_size: few
d_call: -
v_call: TRBV7-9
j_call: TRBJ1-2
cdr3_aa: CASSEDGLYGYTF
cdr3_nt: TGTGCCAGCAGCGAGGACGGCCTCTATGGCTACACCTTC

clone_size: -
d_call: -
v_call: TRBV18
j_call: TRBJ2-5
cdr3_aa: CASSPPVGQETQYF
cdr3_nt: TGTGCCAGCTCACCACCGGTTGGCCAAGAGACCCAGTACTTC

clone_size: once
d_call: -
v_call: TRBV15
j_call: TRBJ2-6
cdr3_aa: CATSSPSGANVLTF
cdr3_nt: TGTGCCACCAGCTCCCCCTCTGGGGCCAACGTCCTGACTTTC

clone_size: -
d_call: TRBD1
v_call: TRBV2
j_call: TRBJ1-1
cdr3_aa: CASSSLWTGGNTEAFF
cdr3_nt: TGTGCCAGCAGTTCCCTCTGGACAGGGGGGAACACTGAAGCTTTCTTT

clone_size: -
d_call: -
v_call: TRBV18
j_call: TRBJ1-4
cdr3_aa: CASSPDSYEKLFF
cdr3_nt: TGTGCCAGCTCACCGGACTCCTATGAAAAACTGTTTTTT

clone_size: -
d_call: TRBD2
v_call: TRBV15
j_call: TRBJ2-6
cdr3_aa: CATSRTVPGLAAAANVLTF
cdr3_nt: TGTGCCACCAGCAGGACAGTGCCGGGACTAGCGGCTGCGGCCAACGTCCTGACTTTC

clone_size: -
d_call: -
v_call: TRBV9
j_call: TRBJ1-1
cdr3_aa: CASSVGSMNTEAFF
cdr3_nt: TGTGCCAGCAGCGTAGGTAGCATGAACACTGAAGCTTTCTTT

clone_size: -
d_call: -
v_call: TRBV12-3/TRBV12-4
j_call: TRBJ2-5
cdr3_aa: CASSRDLGTTQYF
cdr3_nt: TGTGCCAGCAGCCGGGACTTAGGTACGACCCAGTACTTC

clone_size: once
d_call: TRBD2
v_call: TRBV6-2/TRBV6-3
j_call: TRBJ2-1
cdr3_aa: CASCPLAGGLSYNEQFF
cdr3_nt: TGTGCCAGCTGCCCCCTAGCGGGGGGTCTCTCCTACAATGAGCAGTTCTTC

clone_size: -
d_call: -
v_call: TRBV28
j_call: TRBJ1-2
cdr3_aa: CASRLGEGVSVYGYTF
cdr3_nt: TGTGCCAGCAGGTTGGGGGAGGGGGTGTCTGTCTATGGCTACACCTTC

clone_size: -
d_call: -
v_call: TRBV5-1
j_call: TRBJ2-6
cdr3_aa: CASSWARSSGANVLTF
cdr3_nt: TGCGCCAGCAGCTGGGCCAGAAGCTCTGGGGCCAACGTCCTGACTTTC

clone_size: -
d_call: TRBD1
v_call: TRBV6-4
j_call: TRBJ2-2
cdr3_aa: CASSDLQGAGELFF
cdr3_nt: TGTGCCAGCAGTGACTTACAGGGGGCCGGGGAGCTGTTTTTT